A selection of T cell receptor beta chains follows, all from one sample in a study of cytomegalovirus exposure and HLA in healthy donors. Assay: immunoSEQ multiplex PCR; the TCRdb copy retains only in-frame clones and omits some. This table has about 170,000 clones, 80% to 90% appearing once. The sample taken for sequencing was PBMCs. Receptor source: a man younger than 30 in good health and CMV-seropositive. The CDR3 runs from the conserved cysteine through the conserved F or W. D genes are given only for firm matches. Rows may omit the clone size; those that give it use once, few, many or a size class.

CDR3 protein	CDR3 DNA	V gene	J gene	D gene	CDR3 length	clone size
CASSYSSGFNGYTF	TGTGCCAGCAGTTACTCATCAGGGTTTAATGGCTACACCTTC	TRBV6-5	TRBJ1-2	NA	14	NA
CASSPIRGLLDTQYF	TGTGCCAGCTCACCAATAAGGGGGCTGTTAGATACGCAGTATTTT	TRBV18	TRBJ2-3	TRBD1	15	NA
CASSLLGPYGYTF	TGTGCCAGCAGCTTATTGGGGCCCTATGGCTACACCTTC	TRBV5-5	TRBJ1-2	NA	13	NA
CASSGTMGRDFYGYTF	TGTGCCAGTAGCGGAACTATGGGCAGGGATTTCTATGGCTACACCTTC	TRBV19	TRBJ1-2	NA	16	NA
CASSRGGAISDTQYF	TGTGCCAGCAGCAGGGGGGGGGCCATTTCAGATACGCAGTATTTT	TRBV7-2	TRBJ2-3	NA	15	NA
CASSHGDRGDEKLFF	TGCGCCAGCAGCCATGGGGACAGGGGAGATGAAAAACTGTTTTTT	TRBV4-3	TRBJ1-4	TRBD1	15	NA
CSGSKGNTIYF	TGCAGCGGATCTAAGGGAAACACCATATATTTT	TRBV29-1	TRBJ1-3	NA	11	once
CAISEYGTGGADTQYF	TGTGCCATCAGTGAGTACGGGACAGGGGGCGCAGATACGCAGTATTTT	TRBV10-3	TRBJ2-3	TRBD1	16	NA
CASSPGTGDEKLFF	TGTGCCAGCAGCCCCGGGACAGGGGATGAAAAACTGTTTTTT	TRBV7-9	TRBJ1-4	TRBD1	14	NA
CASSYTRVPGTDTQYF	TGTGCCAGCAGTTACACGCGGGTCCCCGGCACAGATACGCAGTATTTT	TRBV6-5	TRBJ2-3	NA	16	NA
CASSSGEKLFF	TGTGCCAGCAGTTCAGGGGAAAAACTGTTTTTT	TRBV11-1	TRBJ1-4	NA	11	NA
CASSPRDRTYEQYF	TGCGCCAGCAGCCCCCGGGACAGGACCTACGAGCAGTACTTC	TRBV5-1	TRBJ2-7	TRBD1	14	medium-sized
CASSLGSGTYEQYF	TGCGCCAGCAGCTTGGGTAGCGGGACCTACGAGCAGTACTTC	TRBV5-1	TRBJ2-7	TRBD2	14	NA
CASRWTGSTYGYTF	TGTGCCAGCAGGTGGACAGGGAGCACCTATGGCTACACCTTC	TRBV11-2	TRBJ1-2	TRBD1	14	NA
CASSQDPGTGSDEQYF	TGTGCCAGCAGCCAAGATCCGGGGACAGGGTCCGACGAGCAGTACTTC	TRBV4-2	TRBJ2-7	TRBD1	16	few
CASSLGSEFYEQYF	TGTGCCAGCAGTCTAGGATCAGAGTTCTACGAGCAGTACTTC	TRBV7-2	TRBJ2-7	NA	14	NA
CAWSASGNTEAFF	TGTGCCTGGAGTGCTTCCGGGAACACTGAAGCTTTCTTT	TRBV30	TRBJ1-1	NA	13	NA
CASSQDRTRWTRGNTGELFF	TGCGCCAGCAGCCAAGACCGGACCCGATGGACCAGGGGGAACACCGGGGAGCTGTTTTTT	TRBV4-3	TRBJ2-2	NA	20	few
CASTQGRGRETQYF	TGTGCCAGCACCCAAGGCCGGGGGAGGGAGACCCAGTACTTC	TRBV2	TRBJ2-5	NA	14	NA
CASKVQLMNTEAFF	TGTGCCAGCAAGGTACAGCTCATGAACACTGAAGCTTTCTTT	TRBV6-6	TRBJ1-1	NA	14	NA
CAITQGQGFTGELFF	TGTGCCATCACCCAAGGACAGGGGTTTACCGGGGAGCTGTTTTTT	TRBV10-3	TRBJ2-2	TRBD1	15	NA
CASSLAPGDNQPQHF	TGTGCCAGCAGCTTGGCCCCCGGGGATAATCAGCCCCAGCATTTT	TRBV7-8	TRBJ1-5	NA	15	NA
CAVRGDSGNTIYF	TGTGCCGTACGGGGGGACTCTGGAAACACCATATATTTT	TRBV10-3	TRBJ1-3	NA	13	NA